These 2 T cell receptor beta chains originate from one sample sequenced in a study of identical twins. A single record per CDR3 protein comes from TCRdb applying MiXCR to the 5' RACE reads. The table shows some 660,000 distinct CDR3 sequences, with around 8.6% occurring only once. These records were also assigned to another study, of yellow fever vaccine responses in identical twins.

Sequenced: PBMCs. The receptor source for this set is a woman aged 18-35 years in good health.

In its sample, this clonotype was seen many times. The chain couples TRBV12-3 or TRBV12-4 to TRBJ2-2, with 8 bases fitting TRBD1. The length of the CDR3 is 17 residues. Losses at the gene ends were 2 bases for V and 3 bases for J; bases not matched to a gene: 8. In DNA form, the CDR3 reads TGTGCCAGCAGTTTAATAGCAGGGGGCGCCGACACCGGGGAGCTGTTTTTT. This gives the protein CASSLIAGGADTGELFF.

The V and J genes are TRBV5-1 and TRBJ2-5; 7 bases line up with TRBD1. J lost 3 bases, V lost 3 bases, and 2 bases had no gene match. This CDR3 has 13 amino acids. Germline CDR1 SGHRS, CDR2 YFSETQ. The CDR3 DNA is TGCGCCAGCAGCTACGGACAGGAAGAGACCCAGTACTTC. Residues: CASSYGQEETQYF. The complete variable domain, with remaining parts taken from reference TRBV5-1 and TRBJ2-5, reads KAGVTQTPRYLIKTRGQQVTLSCSPISGHRSVSWYQQTPGQGLQFLFEYFSETQRNKGNFPGRFSGRQFSNSRSEMNVSTLELGDSALYLCASSYGQEETQYFGPGTRLLVL.